This TCR beta chain appears in the sequencing data of a study of blood T cells in healthy people across ages. Researchers collected ten milliliters of peripheral blood from every single donor. V lost 6 bases, J lost 5 bases, and 12 bases lay in between. Germline assignment: CDR1 MNHEY and CDR2 SVGEGT. The CDR3 spans 13 residues. Next came a second PCR, run for about 6 to 11 cycles, which used a sample-barcoded 5' primer along with a J-beta primer mix. Each TCR beta cDNA got a 12-nucleotide random molecular identifier. TCRdb re-called the 5' RACE reads through MiXCR, storing one row per CDR3 protein. The sample lists under 2,000,000 distinct CDR3 sequences, around 50% occurring once.

Material: blood. The receptor comes from a woman in her 40s in good health. The chain employs TRBV6-2 or TRBV6-3 and TRBJ2-3; D uncertain. DNA of the CDR3: TGTGCCAGCAGACTAACCCCAGGAGATACGCAGTATTTT. Its translation is CASRLTPGDTQYF.